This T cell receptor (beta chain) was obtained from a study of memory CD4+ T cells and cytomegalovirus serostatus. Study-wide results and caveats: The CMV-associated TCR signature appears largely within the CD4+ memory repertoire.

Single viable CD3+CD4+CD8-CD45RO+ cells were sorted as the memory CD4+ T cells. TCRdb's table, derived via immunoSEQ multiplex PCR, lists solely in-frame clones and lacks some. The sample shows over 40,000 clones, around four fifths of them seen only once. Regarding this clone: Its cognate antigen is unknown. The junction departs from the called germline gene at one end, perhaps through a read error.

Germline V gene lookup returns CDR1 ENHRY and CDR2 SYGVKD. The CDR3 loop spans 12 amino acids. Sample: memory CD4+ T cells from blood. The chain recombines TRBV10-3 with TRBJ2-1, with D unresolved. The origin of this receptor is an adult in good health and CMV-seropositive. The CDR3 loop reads CAISDGWREHFF. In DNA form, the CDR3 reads TGTGCCATCAGTGACGGATGGCGAGAGCATTTCTTC.